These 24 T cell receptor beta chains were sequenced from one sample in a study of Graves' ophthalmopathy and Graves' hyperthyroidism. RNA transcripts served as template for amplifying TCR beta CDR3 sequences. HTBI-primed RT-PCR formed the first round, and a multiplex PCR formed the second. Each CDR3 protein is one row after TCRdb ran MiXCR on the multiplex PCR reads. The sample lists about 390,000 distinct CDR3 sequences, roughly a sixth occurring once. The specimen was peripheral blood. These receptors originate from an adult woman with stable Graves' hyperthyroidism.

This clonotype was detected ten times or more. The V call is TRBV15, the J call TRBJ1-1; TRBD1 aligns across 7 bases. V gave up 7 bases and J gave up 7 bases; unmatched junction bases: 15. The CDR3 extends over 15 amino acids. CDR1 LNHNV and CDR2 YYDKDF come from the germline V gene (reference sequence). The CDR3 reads CATKRGEGQLSEAFF. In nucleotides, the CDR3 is TGTGCCACCAAAAGGGGGGAGGGACAGCTGAGTGAAGCTTTCTTT.

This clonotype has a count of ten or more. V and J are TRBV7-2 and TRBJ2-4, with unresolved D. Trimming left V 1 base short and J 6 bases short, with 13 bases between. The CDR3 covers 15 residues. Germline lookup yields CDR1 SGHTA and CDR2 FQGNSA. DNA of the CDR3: TGTGCCAGCAGCTTAGGAGGTGTCAGTAGAAACATTCAGTACTTC. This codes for CASSLGGVSRNIQYF.

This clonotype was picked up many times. The CDR3 loop is CASSSPGTGFEETQYF. CDR3 coding DNA: TGTGCCAGCAGCAGTCCCGGGACAGGGTTCGAGGAGACCCAGTACTTC. The chain employs TRBV5-4 and TRBJ2-5; TRBD1 matches 9 bases. The CDR3 sequence is 16 residues long. The V gene end was trimmed by 4 bases and the J gene end by 5 bases; junction bases not matched to a gene: 12. In germline, CDR1 is SGHNT, CDR2 YYREEE (reference sequence).

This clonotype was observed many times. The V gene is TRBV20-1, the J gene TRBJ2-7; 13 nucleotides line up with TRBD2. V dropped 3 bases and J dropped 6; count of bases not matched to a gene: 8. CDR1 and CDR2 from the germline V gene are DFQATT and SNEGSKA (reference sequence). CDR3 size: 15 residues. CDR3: CSARTSGRSDGEQYF. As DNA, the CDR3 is TGCAGTGCTAGGACTAGCGGGAGGTCGGACGGCGAGCAGTACTTC.

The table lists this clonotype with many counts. CDR3 in amino acids: CATSDRGDGYTF. CDR3 coding DNA: TGTGCCACCAGTGACCGGGGAGATGGCTACACCTTC. The genes are TRBV24-1 and TRBJ1-2; D is uncertain. V was trimmed by 4 bases and J by 6 bases, leaving 8 bases between them. Per germline, CDR1 KGHDR and CDR2 SFDVKD. This CDR3 has 12 amino acids.

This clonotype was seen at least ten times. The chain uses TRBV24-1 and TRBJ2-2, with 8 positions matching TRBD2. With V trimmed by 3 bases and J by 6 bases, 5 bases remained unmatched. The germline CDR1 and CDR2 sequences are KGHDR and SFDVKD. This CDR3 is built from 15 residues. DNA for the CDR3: TGTGCCACCAGTGATCCGGGACTAGTCTCCGGGGAGCTGTTTTTT. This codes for CATSDPGLVSGELFF.

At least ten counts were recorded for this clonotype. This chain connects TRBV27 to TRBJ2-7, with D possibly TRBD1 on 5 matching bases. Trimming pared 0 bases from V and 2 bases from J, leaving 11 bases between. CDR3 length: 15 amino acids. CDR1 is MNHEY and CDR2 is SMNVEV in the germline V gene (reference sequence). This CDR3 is CASSLSIQGAYEQYF. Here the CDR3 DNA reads TGTGCCAGCAGTTTATCGATTCAGGGCGCCTACGAGCAGTACTTC.

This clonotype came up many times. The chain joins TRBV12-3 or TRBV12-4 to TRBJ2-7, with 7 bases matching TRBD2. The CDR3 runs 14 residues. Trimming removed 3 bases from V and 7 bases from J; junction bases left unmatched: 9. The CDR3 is CASSFRDYRYEQYF. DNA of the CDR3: TGTGCCAGCAGTTTTCGGGACTACAGATATGAGCAGTACTTC.

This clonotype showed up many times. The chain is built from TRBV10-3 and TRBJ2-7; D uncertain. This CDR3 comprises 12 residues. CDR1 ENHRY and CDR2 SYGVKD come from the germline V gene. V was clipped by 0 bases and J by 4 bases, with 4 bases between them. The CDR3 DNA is TGTGCCATCAGTGAGTCGAGGTACGAGCAGTACTTC. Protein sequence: CAISESRYEQYF.

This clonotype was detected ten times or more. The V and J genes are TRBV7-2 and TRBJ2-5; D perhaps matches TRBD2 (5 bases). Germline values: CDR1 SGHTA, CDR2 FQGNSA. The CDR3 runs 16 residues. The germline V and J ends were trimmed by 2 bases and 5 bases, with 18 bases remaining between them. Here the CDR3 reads CASSLIVGVSVETQYF. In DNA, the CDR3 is TGTGCCAGCAGCTTAATAGTGGGAGTTTCCGTGGAGACCCAGTACTTC.

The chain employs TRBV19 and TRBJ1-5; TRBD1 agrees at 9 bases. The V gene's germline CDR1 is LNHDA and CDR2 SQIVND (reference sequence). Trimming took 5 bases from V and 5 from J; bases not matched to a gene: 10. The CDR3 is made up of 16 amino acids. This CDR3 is CASSASGTGNYQPQHF. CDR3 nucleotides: TGTGCCAGTAGTGCGTCTGGGACAGGGAATTATCAGCCCCAGCATTTT.

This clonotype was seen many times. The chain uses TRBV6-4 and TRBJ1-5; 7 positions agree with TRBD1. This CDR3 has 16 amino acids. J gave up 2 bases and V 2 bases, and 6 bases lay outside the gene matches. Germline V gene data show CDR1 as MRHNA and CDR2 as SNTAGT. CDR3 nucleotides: TGTGCCAGCAGTGACATCGACAGGGCAGGCAATCAGCCCCAGCATTTT. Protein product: CASSDIDRAGNQPQHF.

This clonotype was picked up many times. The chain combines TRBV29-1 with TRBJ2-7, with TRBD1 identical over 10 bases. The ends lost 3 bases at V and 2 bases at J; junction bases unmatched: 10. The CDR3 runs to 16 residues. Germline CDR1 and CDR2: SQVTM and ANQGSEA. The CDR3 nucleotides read TGCAGCGTTGAGGGTCTCCGGGACAGGGGTACCTACGAGCAGTACTTC. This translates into CSVEGLRDRGTYEQYF.

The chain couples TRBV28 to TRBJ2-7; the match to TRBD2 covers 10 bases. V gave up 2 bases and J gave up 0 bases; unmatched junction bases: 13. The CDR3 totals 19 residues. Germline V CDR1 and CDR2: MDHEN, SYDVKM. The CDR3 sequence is CASSLELWGGTSVSYEQYF. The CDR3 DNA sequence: TGTGCCAGCAGTTTAGAGCTATGGGGGGGGACTAGCGTCTCCTACGAGCAGTACTTC.

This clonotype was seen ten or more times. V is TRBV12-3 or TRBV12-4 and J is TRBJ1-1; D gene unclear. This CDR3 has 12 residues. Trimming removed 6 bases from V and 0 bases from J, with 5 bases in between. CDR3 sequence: CASSHLNTEAFF. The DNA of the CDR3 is TGTGCCAGCAGCCATTTGAACACTGAAGCTTTCTTT.

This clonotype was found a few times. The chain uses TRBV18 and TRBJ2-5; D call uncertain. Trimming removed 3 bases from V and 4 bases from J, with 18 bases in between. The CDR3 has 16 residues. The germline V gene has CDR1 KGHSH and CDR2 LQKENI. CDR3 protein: CASSPLGPNSPETQYF. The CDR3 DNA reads TGTGCCAGCTCACCCCTCGGACCGAATTCCCCAGAGACCCAGTACTTC.

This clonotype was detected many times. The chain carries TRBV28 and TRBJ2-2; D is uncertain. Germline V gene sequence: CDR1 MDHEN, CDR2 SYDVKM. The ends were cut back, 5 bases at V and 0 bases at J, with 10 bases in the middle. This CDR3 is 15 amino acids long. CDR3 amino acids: CASSLRPTNTGELFF. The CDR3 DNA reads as TGTGCCAGCAGTCTCCGACCGACGAACACCGGGGAGCTGTTTTTT. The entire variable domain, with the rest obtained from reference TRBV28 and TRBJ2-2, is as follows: DVKVTQSSRYLVKRTGEKVFLECVQDMDHENMFWYRQDPGLGLRLIYFSYDVKMKEKGDIPEGYSVSREKKERFSLILESASTNQTSMYLCASSLRPTNTGELFFGEGSRLTVL.

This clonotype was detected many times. The CDR3 sequence: CASSATLAYGELFF. As DNA, the CDR3 is TGTGCCAGCAGCGCTACCCTAGCATACGGGGAGCTGTTTTTT. The rearrangement joins TRBV28 to TRBJ2-2; TRBD2 might be the D (5 bases). The germline V gene encodes CDR1 MDHEN and CDR2 SYDVKM. The V end was cut by 6 bases, the J end by 7 bases, with 15 bases between. The CDR3 spans 14 residues.

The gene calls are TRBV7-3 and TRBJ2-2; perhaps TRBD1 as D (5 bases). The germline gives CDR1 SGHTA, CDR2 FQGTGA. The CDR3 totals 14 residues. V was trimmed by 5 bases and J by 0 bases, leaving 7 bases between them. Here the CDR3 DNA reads TGTGCCAGCAGCCGACAGACGAACACCGGGGAGCTGTTTTTT. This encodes CASSRQTNTGELFF.

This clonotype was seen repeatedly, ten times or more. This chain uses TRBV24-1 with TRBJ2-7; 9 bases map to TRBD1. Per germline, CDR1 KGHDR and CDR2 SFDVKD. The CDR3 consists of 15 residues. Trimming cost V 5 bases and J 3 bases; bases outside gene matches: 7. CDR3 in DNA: TGTGCCACCAGTGGTAACCCGGGACAGGGCTACGAGCAGTACTTC. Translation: CATSGNPGQGYEQYF.

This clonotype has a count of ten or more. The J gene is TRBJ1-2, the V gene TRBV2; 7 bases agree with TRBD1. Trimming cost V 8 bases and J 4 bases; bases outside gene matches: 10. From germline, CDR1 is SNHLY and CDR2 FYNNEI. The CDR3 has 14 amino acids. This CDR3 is CASSPGQQSYGYTF. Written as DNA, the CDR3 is TGTGCCAGCTCTCCGGGACAGCAATCCTATGGCTACACCTTC.

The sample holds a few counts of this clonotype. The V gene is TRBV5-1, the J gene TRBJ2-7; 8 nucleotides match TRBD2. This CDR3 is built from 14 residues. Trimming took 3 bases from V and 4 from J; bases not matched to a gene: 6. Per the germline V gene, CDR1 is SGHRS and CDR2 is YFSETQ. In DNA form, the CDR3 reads TGCGCCAGCAGCTCGGGACTAGTGACTTACGAGCAGTACTTC. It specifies CASSSGLVTYEQYF.

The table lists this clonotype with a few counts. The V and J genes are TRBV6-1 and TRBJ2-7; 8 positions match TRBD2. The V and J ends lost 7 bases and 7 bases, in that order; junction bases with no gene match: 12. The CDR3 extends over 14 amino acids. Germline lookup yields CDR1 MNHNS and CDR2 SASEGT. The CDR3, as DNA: TGTGCCAGCACCCCGGGAGGGGTCTTTGGGGAGCAGTACTTC. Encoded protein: CASTPGGVFGEQYF.

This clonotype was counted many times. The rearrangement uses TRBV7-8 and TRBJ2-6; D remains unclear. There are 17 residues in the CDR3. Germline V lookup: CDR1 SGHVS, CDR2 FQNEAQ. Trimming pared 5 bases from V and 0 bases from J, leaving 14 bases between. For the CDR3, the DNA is TGTGCCAGCAGCCCCCCTACGTCTCTCTCTGGGGCCAACGTCCTGACTTTC. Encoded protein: CASSPPTSLSGANVLTF.